These T cell receptor beta chains were read from a single sample in a study of shared clonotypes between healthy human individuals. Clones were sequenced by immunoSEQ multiplex PCR, and TCRdb holds only the in-frame ones, with some missing. The data hold around 2.5 million clones, with roughly 93% observed a single time. Sequencing was carried out using naive CD4+ T cells from PBMCs. These receptor sequences come from a man between 18 and 29 years old in good health. Some clones in this sample may be carry-over from other donors' samples. CDR3s include the opening cysteine and the closing phenylalanine or tryptophan. The D gene is left open where the match is weak. The listing skips clone size in some rows; elsewhere it reads once, few, many or a size class.

>-|TRBJ2-7|TRBD2|TRBV7-8
CASSFTSGSGSYEQYF
TGTGCCAGCAGCTTCACTAGCGGGAGTGGGTCCTACGAGCAGTACTTC
>-|TRBJ2-7|-|TRBV11-2
CASSRGGGHSYEQYF
TGTGCCAGCAGCCGAGGGGGGGGTCACTCCTACGAGCAGTACTTC
>-|TRBJ1-4|-|TRBV18
CASSPPSTGPNEKLFF
TGTGCCAGCTCACCACCGTCGACAGGACCTAATGAAAAACTGTTTTTT
>-|TRBJ2-1|-|TRBV2
CASIREQSSYNEQFF
TGTGCCAGCATTCGTGAGCAGAGCTCCTACAATGAGCAGTTCTTC
>few|TRBJ1-4|TRBD1|TRBV6-6
CASSPRDRAVFF
TGTGCCAGCAGTCCCCGGGACAGGGCGGTGTTTTTT
>-|TRBJ2-7|TRBD1|TRBV5-1
CASSFDFGTGYGEQYF
TGCGCCAGCAGCTTTGATTTCGGGACAGGGTATGGCGAGCAGTACTTC
>once|TRBJ2-7|-|TRBV27
CASSRLLGEPEQYF
TGTGCCAGCAGTAGGCTGTTGGGGGAGCCCGAGCAGTACTTC
>-|TRBJ1-2|TRBD1|TRBV7-2
CASSSIQGVPYGYTF
TGTGCCAGCAGCTCAATTCAGGGGGTCCCCTATGGCTACACCTTC
>-|TRBJ2-5|-|TRBV7-3
CASSPGISETQYF
TGTGCCAGCAGCCCAGGGATTTCAGAGACCCAGTACTTC
>once|TRBJ1-3|-|TRBV9
CASSESGANSGNTIYF
TGTGCCAGCAGCGAATCAGGGGCGAACTCTGGAAACACCATATATTTT
>-|TRBJ2-2|TRBD2|TRBV5-1
CASSPGGSKAGELFF
TGCGCCAGCAGCCCGGGGGGGAGTAAGGCCGGGGAGCTGTTTTTT
>-|TRBJ2-5|TRBD1|TRBV7-9
CASSITSGQLQETQYF
TGTGCCAGCAGTATTACGTCGGGACAGTTACAAGAGACCCAGTACTTC
>-|TRBJ1-2|-|TRBV7-2
CASSLDLLSGRGYTF
TGTGCCAGCAGCTTAGATTTATTGTCAGGGCGAGGCTACACCTTC
>-|TRBJ2-1|-|TRBV4-3
CASGREVEVGLNEQFF
TGCGCCAGCGGCCGAGAGGTAGAGGTCGGGCTCAATGAGCAGTTCTTC
>-|TRBJ1-1|-|TRBV5-5
CASSLGPKMNTEAFF
TGTGCCAGCAGCTTAGGTCCGAAGATGAACACTGAAGCTTTCTTT
>-|TRBJ2-1|TRBD2|TRBV27
CASSPDPRRSGTSGSRGHNEQFF
TGTGCCAGCAGCCCAGACCCGAGACGATCCGGGACTAGCGGGAGTCGGGGACACAATGAGCAGTTCTTC
>-|TRBJ2-3|TRBD2|TRBV6-4
CASRRSGRAPDTQYF
TGTGCCAGCAGACGCAGCGGGAGGGCCCCAGATACGCAGTATTTT
>-|TRBJ1-1|-|TRBV19
CASTVDTQYTEAFF
TGTGCCAGTACCGTCGACACTCAGTACACTGAAGCTTTCTTT
>-|TRBJ1-2|-|TRBV5-1
CASSLPNEPGYTF
TGCGCCAGCAGCTTGCCGAACGAGCCCGGCTACACCTTC
>-|TRBJ2-3|-|TRBV29-1
CSVERSGTDTQYF
TGCAGCGTTGAGCGGAGCGGCACAGATACGCAGTATTTT
>-|TRBJ2-3|-|TRBV9
CASSVDSRSTDTQYF
TGTGCCAGCAGCGTAGACTCCCGGAGCACAGATACGCAGTATTTT
>once|TRBJ2-7|TRBD1|TRBV11-2
CASSFRRQGLYEQYF
TGTGCCAGCAGCTTCCGCAGACAGGGCCTCTACGAGCAGTACTTC
>-|TRBJ1-2|-|TRBV18
CASSPGAGTDYGYTF
TGTGCCAGCTCACCAGGGGCAGGGACGGACTATGGCTACACCTTC
>-|TRBJ2-7|-|TRBV27
CASSLTNRVRSYEQYF
TGTGCCAGCAGTTTAACCAACAGGGTTCGCTCCTACGAGCAGTACTTC
>few|TRBJ1-6|-|TRBV2
CASMESSYNSPLHF
TGTGCCAGCATGGAGAGCTCCTATAATTCACCCCTCCACTTT
>-|TRBJ1-2|-|TRBV20-1
CSASGGGYTF
TGCAGTGCTAGTGGAGGGGGCTACACCTTC
>-|TRBJ2-1|-|TRBV20-1
CSARVGNEQFF
TGCAGTGCTAGAGTAGGGAATGAGCAGTTCTTC
>-|TRBJ1-1|-|TRBV28
CASKDTRTTEAFF
TGTGCCAGCAAAGACACCAGAACAACTGAAGCTTTCTTT
>-|TRBJ2-7|TRBD2|TRBV7-9
CASSATSGSIYEQYF
TGTGCCAGCAGCGCCACTAGCGGGAGCATCTACGAGCAGTACTTC
>-|TRBJ2-1|-|TRBV18
CASSPYGMSYNEQFF
TGTGCCAGCTCACCCTACGGGATGTCCTACAATGAGCAGTTCTTC
>-|TRBJ2-7|-|TRBV5-6
CASSLGAGPVNEQYF
TGTGCCAGCAGCTTGGGGGCGGGACCGGTAAACGAGCAGTACTTC
>-|TRBJ2-7|-|TRBV28
CASTHSYEQYF
TGTGCCAGCACGCATTCCTACGAGCAGTACTTC
>-|TRBJ2-7|-|TRBV5-1
CASSLTGLTYEQYF
TGCGCCAGCAGCTTAACGGGATTAACCTACGAGCAGTACTTC
>-|TRBJ2-7|TRBD1|TRBV4-1
CASSQRNSGTGAYEQYF
TGCGCCAGCAGCCAACGCAACTCCGGGACAGGGGCCTACGAGCAGTACTTC
>-|TRBJ2-7|TRBD1|TRBV6-1
CASNPGQGSEQYF
TGTGCCAGCAATCCGGGACAGGGGAGCGAGCAGTACTTC
>-|TRBJ2-5|-|TRBV2
CASRGGLETQYF
TGTGCCAGCAGGGGGGGACTAGAGACCCAGTACTTC
>-|TRBJ2-5|TRBD1|TRBV28
CASSFFGTGEQETQYF
TGTGCCAGCAGTTTTTTCGGGACAGGGGAGCAGGAGACCCAGTACTTC
>-|TRBJ2-2|-|TRBV7-3
CASSTGPKLNTGELFF
TGTGCCAGCAGCACGGGCCCGAAGCTTAACACCGGGGAGCTGTTTTTT
>-|TRBJ2-7|TRBD1|TRBV5-5
CASSWGQGYEQYF
TGTGCCAGCAGCTGGGGACAGGGGTACGAGCAGTACTTC